The 10 T cell receptor beta chains reported below all come from one sample, sequenced in a study of OX40 agonist ivuxolimab in advanced cancers. The repertoire was sequenced with immunoSEQ multiplex PCR; TCRdb's copy has only in-frame clones and lacks some. The sample carries about 77,000 clones, 85% recorded once. Here the sequenced sample was CD4+ or CD8+ T cells sorted from blood, taken in a trial of the OX40 agonist ivuxolimab. Receptors originate from an adult with an advanced solid tumor such as melanoma, head and neck, liver or kidney cancer.

This rearrangement joins TRBV7-3 to TRBJ1-1, with D perhaps TRBD1 (6 bases). The CDR3 length is 14 residues. Between the trimmed V and J ends, which lost 5 bases and 2 bases, there was a span of 12 bases. Germline V CDR1 and CDR2: SGHTA, FQGTGA. The DNA for the CDR3 is TGTGCCAGCAGCCCACAGGGAGGAAACACTGAAGCTTTCTTT. It yields the protein CASSPQGGNTEAFF.

The rearrangement joins TRBV9 to TRBJ2-5; 13 bases agree with TRBD2. Germline trimming cut 3 bases from V and 5 bases from J; bases unmatched to any gene: 7. Germline CDR1 reads SGDLS; CDR2 reads YYNGEE. This CDR3 is 16 amino acids long. Here the CDR3 DNA reads TGTGCCAGCAGCGCCCGACTAGCGGGGGGCCGGGAGACCCAGTACTTC. Its protein is CASSARLAGGRETQYF. Looking up the rest from reference TRBV9 and TRBJ2-5 gives the full variable domain: DSGVTQTPKHLITATGQRVTLRCSPRSGDLSVYWYQQSLDQGLQFLIQYYNGEERAKGNILERFSAQQFPDLHSELNLSSLELGDSALYFCASSARLAGGRETQYFGPGTRLLVL.

The chain combines TRBV6-6 with TRBJ1-2; D is unclear. Germline V CDR1 and CDR2: MNHNY, SVGAGI (reference sequence). The CDR3 totals 12 residues. Trimming shortened V by 7 bases and J by 1 base, and 7 bases separated the two germline ends. CDR3 in amino acids: CASKDGNYGYTF. The CDR3 region has the DNA TGTGCCAGCAAGGACGGTAACTATGGCTACACCTTC.

The rearrangement joins TRBV5-4 to TRBJ1-1; perhaps TRBD1 as D (5 bases). The V end was cut by 1 base, the J end by 5 bases, with 15 bases between. Germline lookup yields CDR1 SGHNT and CDR2 YYREEE (reference sequence). The CDR3 consists of 15 residues. CDR3 sequence (DNA): TGTGCCAGCAGCTTGTTAGGCCAGGGCTATACTGAAGCTTTCTTT. This translates into CASSLLGQGYTEAFF.

This clone was counted a single time. The rearrangement uses TRBV6-5 and TRBJ2-2; no clear D. Germline V lookup: CDR1 MNHEY, CDR2 SVGAGI. Trimming cost V 6 bases and J 4 bases, with 6 bases left between them. The length of the CDR3 is 12 residues. CDR3 sequence reads: CASRLGTGELFF. The CDR3 coding sequence is TGTGCCAGCAGGTTGGGCACCGGGGAGCTGTTTTTT.

This clone was observed once. This chain joins TRBV4-2 and TRBJ2-5; 7 nucleotides align to TRBD2. CDR1 and CDR2 from the germline V gene are LGHNA and YNFKEQ. V trimming: 3 bases; J trimming: 2 bases; junction bases outside the gene matches: 9. The CDR3 spans 16 residues. The CDR3 reads CASSQGGLLTQETQYF. The CDR3 DNA sequence: TGTGCCAGCAGCCAGGGGGGACTATTGACACAAGAGACCCAGTACTTC.

The chain is built from TRBV5-6 and TRBJ1-1; maybe TRBD1 (6 bases). V was shortened by 6 bases and J by 1 base, with 7 bases between the two germline ends. This CDR3 spans 12 amino acids. Looked up from germline, CDR1 is SGHDT and CDR2 is YYEEEE. CDR3 in DNA: TGTGCCAGCACCAGGGGGAACACTGAAGCTTTCTTT. It specifies CASTRGNTEAFF.

The chain has TRBV4-2 and TRBJ2-5; 13 bases are a match to TRBD2. Unmatched junction bases numbered 4, after V lost 4 bases and J lost 2 bases. Germline V gene lookup returns CDR1 LGHNA and CDR2 YNFKEQ. CDR3 length: 16 residues. The CDR3 DNA is TGTGCCAGCAGCCCCCAGGGACTAGCGGGGCAAGAGACCCAGTACTTC. Translating it yields CASSPQGLAGQETQYF.

For this clone: Additional DNA sequences in this sample encode the identical CDR3. The rearrangement uses TRBV6-5 and TRBJ1-5; D ambiguous. The CDR3 extends over 15 amino acids. Looked up from germline, CDR1 is MNHEY and CDR2 is SVGAGI. The V end was cut by 0 bases, the J end by 5 bases, with 11 bases between. The CDR3 bases are TGTGCCAGCAGTTACTCGGGGAGGAGGGATCAGCCCCAGCATTTT. It encodes CASSYSGRRDQPQHF.

In regard to this clone: Different DNA sequences within this sample yield the same CDR3. The chain uses TRBV7-9 and TRBJ2-6; D is possibly TRBD1 or TRBD2 (5 bases each). Germline lookup yields CDR1 SEHNR and CDR2 FQNEAQ (reference sequence). V was clipped by 5 bases and J by 2 bases, with 10 bases between them. The CDR3 is 15 residues long. CDR3 sequence (DNA): TGTGCCAGCAGCCTGCGAGGGGCTGGGGCCAACGTCCTGACTTTC. It is translated as CASSLRGAGANVLTF.